This TCR beta chain was sequenced for a study of metastatic and nonmetastatic thyroid tumors (dated by TCRdb to the early 2020s). For context, the study as a whole: Repertoires were compared across peripheral blood and tumor or nodule tissue samples from malignant and benign thyroid patients.

What the study reported, not specific to this receptor: TCR beta diversity was reported as significantly higher in malignant tumors than in benign nodules, in both blood and tumor samples.

Library preparation used PCR. TCRdb lists the instrument as Illumina HiSeq 4000. The TCR beta-chain CDR3 region of each patient was profiled by high-throughput sequencing. The authors' pipeline ran thus. Drawing on CDR3 differences between clinicopathological groups, the researchers built a classifier meant to tell apart patients with distant-metastatic papillary thyroid cancer. The Shannon index was used to assess repertoire diversity, and the Morisita-Horn index was used to assess tumor-blood repertoire similarity. TCRdb reprocessed the public reads (quality trimming at Q25 with fastp, clone calling with MiXCR) and kept in-frame beta chains. None of the V and J calls come from the authors' own analysis; TCRdb made them. The sample yields about 40,000 clones; around 17% were counted once. The top ten clonotypes cover 3% to 4% of the sample. Spanning cysteine to phenylalanine, the CDR3 consists of 14 amino acids. Of the read, only the CDR3 DNA is kept; its 42 bases are in frame from base 1. Per the germline V gene, KGHSH is the CDR1 and LQKENI is the CDR2. Deletion took 6 bases off V and 2 bases off J, with a span of 13 bases between the germline ends.

No treatment had been received by any patient before thyroid surgery. The study retrospectively analysed patient clinical samples collected from about 2012 to 2018 using T-cell receptor beta sequencing. This clone was recorded at least ten times. No cognate antigen has been identified for it. No base quality values were provided; no much bigger clone lies one nucleotide off. The chain is encoded by TRBV18 joined to TRBJ2-5, with TRBD2 as a weak D call on 6 bases. Sequenced input: blood. The origin of this receptor is a female donor with papillary thyroid cancer or a benign thyroid nodule (not recorded which). Some clones in this sample may be carry-over from other donors' samples. The bases read TGTGCCAGCTCCCCGGGGGACGGACAAGAGACCCAGTACTTC. The encoded protein is CASSPGDGQETQYF.